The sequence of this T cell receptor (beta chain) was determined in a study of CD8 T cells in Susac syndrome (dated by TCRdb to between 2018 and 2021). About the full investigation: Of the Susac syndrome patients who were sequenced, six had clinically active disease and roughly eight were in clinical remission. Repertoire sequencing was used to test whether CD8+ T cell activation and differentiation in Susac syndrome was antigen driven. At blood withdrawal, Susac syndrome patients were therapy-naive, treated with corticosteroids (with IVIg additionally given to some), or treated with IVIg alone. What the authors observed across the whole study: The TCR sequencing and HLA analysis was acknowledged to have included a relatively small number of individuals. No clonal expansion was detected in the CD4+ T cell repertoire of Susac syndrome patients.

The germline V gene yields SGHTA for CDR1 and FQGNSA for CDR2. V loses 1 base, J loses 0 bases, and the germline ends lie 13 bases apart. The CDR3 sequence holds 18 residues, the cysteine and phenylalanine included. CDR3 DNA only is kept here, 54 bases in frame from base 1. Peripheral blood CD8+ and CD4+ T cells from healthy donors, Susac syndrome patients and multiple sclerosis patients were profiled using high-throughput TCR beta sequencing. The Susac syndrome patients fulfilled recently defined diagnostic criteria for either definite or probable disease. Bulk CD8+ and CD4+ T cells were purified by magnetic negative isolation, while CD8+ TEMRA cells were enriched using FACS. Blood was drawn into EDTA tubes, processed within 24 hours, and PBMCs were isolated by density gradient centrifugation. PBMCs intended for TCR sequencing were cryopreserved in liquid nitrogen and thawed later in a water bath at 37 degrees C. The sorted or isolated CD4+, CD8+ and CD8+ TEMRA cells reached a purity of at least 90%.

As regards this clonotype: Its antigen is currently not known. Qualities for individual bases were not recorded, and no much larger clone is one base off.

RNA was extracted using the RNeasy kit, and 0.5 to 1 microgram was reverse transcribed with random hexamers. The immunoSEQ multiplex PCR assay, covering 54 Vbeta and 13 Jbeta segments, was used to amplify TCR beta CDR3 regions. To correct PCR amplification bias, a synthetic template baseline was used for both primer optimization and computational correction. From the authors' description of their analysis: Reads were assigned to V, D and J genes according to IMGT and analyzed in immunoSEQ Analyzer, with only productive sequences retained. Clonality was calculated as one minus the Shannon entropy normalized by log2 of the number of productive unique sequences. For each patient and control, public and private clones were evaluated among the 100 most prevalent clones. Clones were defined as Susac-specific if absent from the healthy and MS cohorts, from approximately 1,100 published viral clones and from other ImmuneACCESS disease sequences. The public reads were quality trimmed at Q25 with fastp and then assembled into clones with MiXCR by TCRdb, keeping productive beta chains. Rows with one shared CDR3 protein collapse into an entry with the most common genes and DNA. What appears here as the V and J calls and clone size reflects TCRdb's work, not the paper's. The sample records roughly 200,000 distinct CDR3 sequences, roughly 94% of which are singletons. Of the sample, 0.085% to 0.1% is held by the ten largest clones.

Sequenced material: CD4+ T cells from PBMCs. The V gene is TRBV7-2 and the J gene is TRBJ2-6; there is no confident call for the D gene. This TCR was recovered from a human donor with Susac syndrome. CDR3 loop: CASSLETQRHSGANVLTF. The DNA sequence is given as TGTGCCAGCAGCTTAGAAACGCAGCGACACTCTGGGGCCAACGTCCTGACTTTC.